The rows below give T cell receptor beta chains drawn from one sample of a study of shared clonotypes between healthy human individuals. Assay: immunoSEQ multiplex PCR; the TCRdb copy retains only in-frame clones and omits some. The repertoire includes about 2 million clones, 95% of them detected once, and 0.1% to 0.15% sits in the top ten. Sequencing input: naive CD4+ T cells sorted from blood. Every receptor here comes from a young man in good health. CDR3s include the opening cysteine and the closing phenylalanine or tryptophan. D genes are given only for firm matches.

CDR3: CASSMTGLHTGELFF; DNA: TGTGCCAGTAGTATGACAGGGCTACACACCGGGGAGCTGTTTTTT; J: TRBJ2-2; D: TRBD1; V: TRBV19
CDR3: CASSQTPLVVPQHF; DNA: TGCGCCAGCAGCCAGACCCCCCTCGTCGTGCCCCAGCATTTT; J: TRBJ1-5; D: -; V: TRBV4-1
CDR3: CASSPPSSSYNEQFF; DNA: TGTGCCAGCTCACCACCGTCTAGCTCCTACAATGAGCAGTTCTTC; J: TRBJ2-1; D: -; V: TRBV18
CDR3: CASSGDRTFEAFF; DNA: TGTGCCAGCAGTGGGGACAGGACTTTTGAAGCTTTCTTT; J: TRBJ1-1; D: TRBD1; V: TRBV6-6
CDR3: CASSTGKIYGYTF; DNA: TGTGCCAGTAGTACAGGGAAGATTTACGGCTACACCTTC; J: TRBJ1-2; D: -; V: TRBV19
CDR3: CASSLSGSSYNEQFF; DNA: TGTGCCAGCAGTTTAAGCGGGAGCTCCTACAATGAGCAGTTCTTC; J: TRBJ2-1; D: TRBD2; V: TRBV27
CDR3: CATSSQLRETQYF; DNA: TGTGCCACCAGCAGTCAGCTTCGGGAGACCCAGTACTTC; J: TRBJ2-5; D: -; V: TRBV15
CDR3: CASSYQAGGFYEQYF; DNA: TGTGCCAGCAGTTACCAGGCGGGGGGATTTTACGAGCAGTACTTC; J: TRBJ2-7; D: TRBD2; V: TRBV6-5
CDR3: CASSSYGGEAFF; DNA: TGTGCCAGCAGCTCCTATGGGGGTGAAGCTTTCTTT; J: TRBJ1-1; D: -; V: TRBV7-3
CDR3: CATEGFLWDTQYF; DNA: TGCGCCACTGAGGGATTCCTATGGGATACGCAGTATTTT; J: TRBJ2-3; D: -; V: TRBV10-2
CDR3: CASSLASGQTYNEQFF; DNA: TGCGCCAGCAGCTTGGCCTCGGGACAGACTTACAATGAGCAGTTCTTC; J: TRBJ2-1; D: TRBD1; V: TRBV5-1
CDR3: CASSFKYVETQYF; DNA: TGTGCCAGCAGTTTTAAGTACGTTGAGACCCAGTACTTC; J: TRBJ2-5; D: -; V: TRBV5-6
CDR3: CASRSGYEQYF; DNA: TGTGCCAGTAGGAGTGGTTACGAGCAGTACTTC; J: TRBJ2-7; D: -; V: TRBV19
CDR3: CASSEQGGNQPQHF; DNA: TGTGCCAGCAGTGAGCAGGGAGGCAATCAGCCCCAGCATTTT; J: TRBJ1-5; D: -; V: TRBV2
CDR3: CASSQTLSSYNSPLHF; DNA: TGTGCCAGTAGTCAGACACTGAGCTCCTATAATTCACCCCTCCACTTT; J: TRBJ1-6; D: -; V: TRBV19
CDR3: CAWGRNEKLFF; DNA: TGTGCCTGGGGGCGGAATGAAAAACTGTTTTTT; J: TRBJ1-4; D: -; V: TRBV30
CDR3: CAWSVWESGYTF; DNA: TGTGCCTGGAGTGTATGGGAATCGGGCTACACCTTC; J: TRBJ1-2; D: -; V: TRBV30
CDR3: CASSLDRAGGNEQFF; DNA: TGTGCCAGCAGCTTAGATAGGGCAGGGGGGAATGAGCAGTTCTTC; J: TRBJ2-1; D: -; V: TRBV11-2
CDR3: CAWRVPGQINSPLHF; DNA: TGTGCCTGGAGGGTACCCGGACAAATAAATTCACCCCTCCACTTT; J: TRBJ1-6; D: -; V: TRBV30
CDR3: CANLLGESYEQYF; DNA: TGTGCCAACCTGCTAGGGGAATCCTACGAGCAGTACTTC; J: TRBJ2-7; D: -; V: TRBV28